This TCR beta chain was captured in a study of blood T cell repertoires in COVID-19. Study in general: Samples taken during acute and convalescent COVID-19 were collected in the United States, Italy and Spain.

Deletions cut 5 bases from V and 0 bases from J, with 11 bases between. This CDR3 spans 14 amino acids. CDR1 is LGHNT, CDR2 FRNRAP, per germline. This clone came up a few times. Per the authors' pipeline: Estimation of nucleated cell counts was performed using reference gene primer amplification. Profiled with immunoSEQ multiplex PCR; TCRdb holds only in-frame clones, not every one. V and J calls and clone size come straight from that table; D and trimming were deduced from the DNA. The sample contains 75,000 to 95,000 clones, about 70% of which appear only once. The rearrangement links TRBV12-5 to TRBJ2-7, with D possibly TRBD1 on 6 matching bases. The sequence derives from a woman aged 55-69 years in a cohort sampled during active or convalescent COVID-19. The sample consisted of peripheral blood. The CDR3 sequence is CASGPGDNSYEQYF. Written as DNA, the CDR3 is TGTGCTAGTGGTCCAGGGGACAACTCCTACGAGCAGTACTTC. Filled out from reference TRBV12-5 and TRBJ2-7, the complete variable domain reads DARVTQTPRHKVTEMGQEVTMRCQPILGHNTVFWYRQTMMQGLELLAYFRNRAPLDDSGMPKDRFSAEMPDATLATLKIQPSEPRDSAVYFCASGPGDNSYEQYFGPGTRLTVT.